This is a list of T cell receptor beta chains from one sample in a study of CD8+ T cells in alopecia areata. Produced via immunoSEQ multiplex PCR; TCRdb's table is partial and in-frame only. The sample lists around 100,000 clones, roughly 50% occurring once. The sample in question was CD8+ T cells sorted from blood, obtained at week 24, from a patient treated with tofacitinib. Receptor source: a human donor with alopecia areata. The CDR3 runs from the conserved cysteine through the conserved F or W. The order of the fields is V gene, clone size, J gene, D gene, CDR3 DNA, CDR3 protein. A D gene is named only where the DNA matches it firmly. The size entry is marked missing in some rows and otherwise reads once, few, many or a size class.

>TRBV5-6|-|TRBJ2-1|-
TGTGCCAGCACCCCGGGGGACGGCCCCTACAATGAGCAGTTCTTC
CASTPGDGPYNEQFF
>TRBV7-9|few|TRBJ2-3|-
TGTGCCAGCAGCCTGTCGCAGCGAAATACGCAGTATTTT
CASSLSQRNTQYF
>TRBV10-3|-|TRBJ2-1|-
TGTGCCAGTAACGGGGGCGAAGGCTATGAGCAGTTCTTC
CASNGGEGYEQFF
>TRBV4-2|-|TRBJ2-2|TRBD2
TGTGCCAGCAGCCAAGATCTCCACGGGGAGGGCACCGGGGAGCTGTTTTTT
CASSQDLHGEGTGELFF
>TRBV30|-|TRBJ1-3|TRBD1
TGTGCCTGGAGTGCCGGGACAGATGGAAACACCATATATTTT
CAWSAGTDGNTIYF
>TRBV7-9|-|TRBJ2-7|TRBD2
TGTGCCAGCAGCAGCAGCGGGGGGCCCTCCTACGAGCAGTACTTC
CASSSSGGPSYEQYF
>TRBV9|-|TRBJ2-1|-
TGTGCCAGCAGCGTAGGGCATGAGCAGTTCTTC
CASSVGHEQFF
>TRBV4-2|-|TRBJ2-7|-
TGTGCCAGCGGGTCCTTGGGGGAAGGGGGCTACGAGCAGTACTTC
CASGSLGEGGYEQYF
>TRBV4-1|few|TRBJ2-3|TRBD2
TGCGCCAGCGGACTAGCGGGGGGTTACACAGATACGCAGTATTTT
CASGLAGGYTDTQYF
>TRBV7-2|-|TRBJ1-1|-
TGTGCCAGCAGCTTAGTGGGGGCGATTTCTGAAGCTTTCTTT
CASSLVGAISEAFF
>TRBV27|-|TRBJ2-7|-
TGTGCCAGCAGTATTGGACGGGCCTCCTACGAGCAGTACTTC
CASSIGRASYEQYF
>TRBV4-1|-|TRBJ1-1|-
TGCGCCAGCAGCCCGGGCACAGAGAACACTGAAGCTTTCTTT
CASSPGTENTEAFF
>TRBV4-2|-|TRBJ2-3|-
TGTGCCAGCAGCCCTCGGACAGAAACAGATACGCAGTATTTT
CASSPRTETDTQYF
>TRBV5-1|few|TRBJ2-2|-
TGCGCCAGCAGCTCGGACGGCCCGAACACCGGGGAGCTGTTTTTT
CASSSDGPNTGELFF
>TRBV5-1|-|TRBJ1-1|TRBD1
TGCGCCAGCAGCTTACAGGGGATCGGCACTGAAGCTTTCTTT
CASSLQGIGTEAFF
>TRBV7-8|-|TRBJ2-7|-
TGTGCCAGCACCTTGGGGACCTTGAACGAGCAGTACTTC
CASTLGTLNEQYF
>TRBV25-1|few|TRBJ2-6|-
TGTGCCAGCAGTCCCAGCTCTGGGGCCAACGTCCTGACTTTC
CASSPSSGANVLTF
>TRBV25-1|few|TRBJ2-3|-
TGTGCAGCTCGGACAGCTAACACAGATACGCAGTATTTT
CAARTANTDTQYF
>TRBV5-1|few|TRBJ2-6|-
TGCGCCAGCAGCTTGACGATAGGGGTTGGGGCCAACGTCCTGACTTTC
CASSLTIGVGANVLTF
>TRBV27|-|TRBJ1-4|-
TGTGCCAGCAGTTCCCAGGGATCTCGGGAAAAACTGTTTTTT
CASSSQGSREKLFF
>TRBV30|-|TRBJ2-1|-
TGTGCCGGCTTTTCCCCAGCCCGGGTTGAGCAGTTCTTC
CAGFSPARVEQFF
>TRBV5-1|-|TRBJ2-3|-
TGCGCCAGCAACCCCTGGGGAAGCACAGATACGCAGTATTTT
CASNPWGSTDTQYF
>TRBV7-2|few|TRBJ1-3|-
TGTGCCAGCAGCCCCCCCCGGGGTATCTCTGGAAACACCATATATTTT
CASSPPRGISGNTIYF
>TRBV6-5|few|TRBJ2-7|-
TGTGCCAGCAGTTACTCTCTAGCCTACGAGCAGTACTTC
CASSYSLAYEQYF
>TRBV5-1|-|TRBJ2-5|-
TGCGCCAGCAGCTTCGGTTTCCAAGAGACCCAGTACTTC
CASSFGFQETQYF
>TRBV7-9|-|TRBJ2-7|-
TGTGCCAGCAGCTCCCGGGGCGGGGCCTACGAGCAGTACTTC
CASSSRGGAYEQYF
>TRBV7-2|-|TRBJ2-1|-
TGTGCCAGCAGCTTACGTGAGCGGGTCAGGTCCTACAATGAGCAGTTCTTC
CASSLRERVRSYNEQFF
>TRBV5-6|-|TRBJ2-1|TRBD1
TGTGCCAGCAGCTTTGGGCAGGGGGTTCAGGGTGAGCAGTTCTTC
CASSFGQGVQGEQFF
>TRBV13|-|TRBJ2-5|TRBD2
TGTGCCAGCAGCTCAACTAGCGGGACTCCCCAAGAGACCCAGTACTTC
CASSSTSGTPQETQYF
>TRBV4-1|-|TRBJ2-2|-
TGCGCCAGCAGCCAAGTCATCGCGGGGAACACCGGGGAGCTGTTTTTT
CASSQVIAGNTGELFF
>TRBV7-9|-|TRBJ2-7|TRBD1
TGTGCCAGCTGTAGGGACAGTGCCTACGAGCAGTACTTC
CASCRDSAYEQYF
>TRBV7-9|-|TRBJ1-4|-
TGTGCCAGCAGCTTATACAGTTCTGCAACTAATGAAAAACTGTTTTTT
CASSLYSSATNEKLFF
>TRBV27|-|TRBJ1-2|-
TGTGCCAGCACCTCAGAGAGGGCGGCAACAGCTCCCTATGGCTACACCTTC
CASTSERAATAPYGYTF
>TRBV11-2|-|TRBJ2-7|-
TGTGCCAGCAGCTTTGGGAGGTACTACGAGCAGTACTTC
CASSFGRYYEQYF
>TRBV5-1|few|TRBJ2-7|-
TGCGCCAGCAGCTCGGGACGCGAAATCTACGAGCAGTACTTC
CASSSGREIYEQYF
>TRBV5-4|-|TRBJ1-1|TRBD1
TGTGCCAGCAGTCCCGGGACAGGCCTTGAAGCTTTCTTT
CASSPGTGLEAFF
>TRBV19|-|TRBJ2-5|TRBD2
TGTGCCAGTAGTACCTCCGGGACTAGCGGGGAAGAGACCCAGTACTTC
CASSTSGTSGEETQYF
>TRBV6-1|-|TRBJ2-7|-
TGTGCCAGCAGTGAAGTTGGCTACGAGCAGTACTTC
CASSEVGYEQYF
>TRBV7-2|-|TRBJ1-1|-
TGTGCCAGCAGCTCACTAACAGTGGAAGCTTTCTTT
CASSSLTVEAFF
>TRBV15|-|TRBJ1-1|-
TGTGCCACTACGGAGAACACTGAAGCTTTCTTT
CATTENTEAFF